Listed here are 3 T cell receptor beta chains from one sample, sequenced in a study of PD-1 blockade in classical Hodgkin lymphoma. Libraries were prepared by immunoSEQ multiplex PCR; TCRdb keeps only in-frame clonotypes and omits some of them. The sample has 20,000 to 30,000 clones; about 76% are singletons. Every one of the patients relapsed after autologous stem cell transplantation (brentuximab vedotin exposure was variable). The material was peripheral blood mononuclear cells (PBMCs), obtained before the second cycle of nivolumab. The receptors originated from a human donor with classical Hodgkin lymphoma.

The chain uses TRBV29-1 and TRBJ2-3; 9 bases match TRBD2. Germline V gene sequence: CDR1 SQVTM, CDR2 ANQGSEA. The ends lost 5 bases at V and 6 bases at J; junction bases unmatched: 12. This CDR3 is 15 amino acids long. The CDR3 region has the DNA TGCAGCGTTACCGGTGCTAGCGGGATTCGGGATACGCAGTATTTT. Protein product: CSVTGASGIRDTQYF.

V is TRBV18 and J is TRBJ2-1; D is ambiguous. V was trimmed by 3 bases and J by 8 bases, leaving 5 bases between them. The CDR3 runs 11 residues. Germline V gene data show CDR1 as KGHSH and CDR2 as LQKENI. Here the CDR3 reads CASSPGDEQFF. The CDR3 DNA follows: TGTGCCAGCTCACCTGGAGATGAGCAGTTCTTC. Full variable domain (remainder filled in from reference TRBV18 and TRBJ2-1): NAGVMQNPRHLVRRRGQEARLRCSPMKGHSHVYWYRQLPEEGLKFMVYLQKENIIDESGMPKERFSAEFPKEGPSILRIQQVVRGDSAAYFCASSPGDEQFFGPGTRLTVL.

The chain is built from TRBV19 and TRBJ1-2; TRBD1 is a possible D gene (5 bases). CDR1 and CDR2 (germline): LNHDA, SQIVND (reference sequence). The CDR3 totals 18 residues. V was cut by 7 bases and J by 1 base, with 25 bases left in between. CDR3 region: CASTPGLPNTPFNYGYTF. The CDR3 DNA sequence: TGTGCCAGTACCCCGGGACTGCCTAATACTCCCTTTAACTATGGCTACACCTTC. Drawing the rest from reference TRBV19 and TRBJ1-2, the complete variable domain is DGGITQSPKYLFRKEGQNVTLSCEQNLNHDAMYWYRQDPGQGLRLIYYSQIVNDFQKGDIAEGYSVSREKKESFPLTVTSAQKNPTAFYLCASTPGLPNTPFNYGYTFGSGTRLTVV.